This T cell receptor (beta chain) came from a study of molecular identifiers for immune sequencing clone quantification. With listed TCR primers and previously described methods, bulk TCR libraries were prepared. In TCRdb, the PCR reads were re-called with MiXCR into one record per CDR3 protein. This sample has roughly 100,000 distinct CDR3 sequences, with under 40% found just once. CDR1 LGHNA and CDR2 YSLEER come from the germline V gene. The CDR3 is 13 amino acids. Between the trimmed V and J ends, which lost 1 base and 9 bases, there was a span of 11 bases. Study outcomes and limitations: Barcodes shared by identical TCR molecules could lead to underestimated sizes of highly expanded clones. Beyond 20 RNA copies, clones held over 97% of effector molecules, compared with under 1% in naive cells.

This clonotype was counted a few times. Its target is not known. Sorted naive CD8 T cells were those defined as CD8+CD4-CCR7+CD45RA+. This chain links TRBV4-3 with TRBJ2-3; D gene uncertain. The sequencing sample was made of naive CD8+ T cells from blood, with Jurkat cell RNA spiked in. Noted subset: FACS-sorted CD8+CD4-CCR7+CD45RA+ naive T cells. The clonotype was recovered from a human donor in good health. Some libraries in this study had Jurkat cell RNA spiked in. The chain's CDR3 is CASSQGLLYTQYF. CDR3 in DNA: TGCGCCAGCAGCCAAGGTCTCCTTTACACGCAGTATTTT.